This is a list of T cell receptor beta chains from one sample in a study of shared clonotypes between healthy human individuals. Using immunoSEQ multiplex PCR, the repertoire was profiled, and TCRdb retains in-frame clones only, with some absent. The sample has roughly 2,500,000 clones, roughly 93% seen once. Sequencing used naive CD4+ T cells from PBMCs. All receptors come from a man between 18 and 29 years old in good health. Some clones in this sample may be carry-over from other donors' samples. CDR3s include the opening cysteine and the closing phenylalanine or tryptophan.

CDR3 | V
CASSEGQGNEKLFF | TRBV28
CASSFRSLIYTDTQYF | TRBV5-6
CASSFDRANTEAFF | TRBV6-5
CASSPGLAEEQFF | TRBV5-6
CASRKTGQNQPQHF | TRBV19
CASTYSTASGGYEQYF | TRBV5-1
CASSVVASGELGEQFF | TRBV9
CASSDSKWGQEDQPQHF | TRBV6-4
CASSVTSGIYNEQFF | TRBV5-4
CASSLGDSRNNEQFF | TRBV11-2
CASSHRGSQPQHF | TRBV6-6
CASSSPQGSQETQYF | TRBV5-1
CASSFLTQETQYF | TRBV5-1
CSASFDTQYF | TRBV20-1
CASSERRGTNSGNTIYF | TRBV11-2
CASSLQMGPNEQFF | TRBV5-1
CASSFVSASYEQYF | TRBV7-2
CASSPFRTSGSPDTQYF | TRBV9
CAMSAGSYQPQHF | TRBV19
CASSLARFLEAKNIQYF | TRBV7-9
CASSVSVSGEQYF | TRBV27
CASSESGRASTDTQYF | TRBV10-2
CASSLGIATRPWYEQFF | TRBV5-8
CASSYSSGRPYGYTF | TRBV6-5
CAWMRGSYNSPLHF | TRBV30
CASREGGLAEGANTQYF | TRBV28
CASSLGSGKQYF | TRBV11-2
CASSRTGANEKLFF | TRBV5-1
CASSYDSSYEQYF | TRBV6-6
CASSMSGQGAAFF | TRBV19
CASRPTPFYEQYF | TRBV5-1
CASSERGTGGTEAFF | TRBV25-1
CASSFARGQNTIYF | TRBV28
CASSLARTGSYGYTF | TRBV7-2
CAGRLGWNTGELFF | TRBV19
CASSNRVQANTEAFF | TRBV6-5
CASSLVQVPGEKLFF | TRBV7-2
CASTPTGIYGYTF | TRBV19
CASSWFPGYNEQFF | TRBV5-1
CASSFYRDNEQFF | TRBV7-3